This T cell receptor (beta chain) was recorded in a study of blood T cell repertoires in COVID-19. Whole-study context: T cells, B-cell-depleted T cells, or PBMCs provided the cDNA or gDNA that served as material.

This clone was seen a handful of times. Germline V gives CDR1 LNHDA, CDR2 SQIVND (reference sequence). The CDR3 extends over 13 amino acids. The V and J ends lost 5 bases and 8 bases respectively, with 13 bases between them. Profiled with immunoSEQ multiplex PCR; TCRdb holds only in-frame clones, not every one. The sample carries just over 250,000 clones, more than 75% recorded once. The chain carries TRBV19 and TRBJ1-5; D perhaps matches TRBD1 (5 bases). The material sequenced was peripheral blood. This sequence was found in a man aged 40-55 years who had recovered from COVID-19. CDR3 bases: TGTGCCAGTAGTGTCGGGGGTAGAGAGCCCCAGCATTTT. This encodes CASSVGGREPQHF.